Sequencing of this T cell receptor beta chain was carried out in a study of cytomegalovirus exposure and HLA in healthy donors. On this clone: The antigen remains unidentified.

Study findings and constraints: Among CMV-associated TCR beta chains, most appeared HLA-restricted in a later analysis.

Primers: 60 Vbeta forward and 13 Jbeta reverse. Data came from immunoSEQ multiplex PCR; TCRdb stores just in-frame clones and leaves some out. The table shows about 130,000 clones, with about 78% occurring only once. Germline CDR1 and CDR2: LNHDA and SQIVND (reference sequence). The CDR3 extends over 14 amino acids. V was shortened by 5 bases and J by 1 base, with 8 bases between the two germline ends. The specimen sequenced was PBMCs. The chain combines TRBV19 with TRBJ2-2; D not resolved. This TCR was sampled from a man aged 45-65 years in good health and CMV-seropositive. The CDR3 DNA reads TGTGCCAGTAGTCCCCGGTTGAACACCGGGGAGCTGTTTTTT. This encodes CASSPRLNTGELFF.